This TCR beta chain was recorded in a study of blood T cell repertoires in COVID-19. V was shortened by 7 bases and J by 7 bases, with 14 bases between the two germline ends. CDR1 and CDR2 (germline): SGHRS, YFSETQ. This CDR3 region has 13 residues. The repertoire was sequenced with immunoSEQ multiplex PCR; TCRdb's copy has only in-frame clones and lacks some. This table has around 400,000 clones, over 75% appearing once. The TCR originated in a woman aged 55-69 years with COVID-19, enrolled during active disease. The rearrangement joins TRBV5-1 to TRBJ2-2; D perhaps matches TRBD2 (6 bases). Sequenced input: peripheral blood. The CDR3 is CASFSGDFGELFF. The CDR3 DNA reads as TGCGCCAGCTTTAGCGGAGATTTCGGGGAGCTGTTTTTT.